The entry below describes one T cell receptor beta chain. The antigen remains undetermined. Germline is not matched at one junction end, which may reflect a read error. The template was RNA from unsorted bulk tissue. More than 3 cm separated this lung sample from the edge of the tumor. The CDR3 consists of 13 residues. Germline V lookup: CDR1 SGHAT, CDR2 FQDESV (reference sequence). The source of the sample is a study of tumor and adjacent non-tumor tissue in lung cancer. About the research overall: The cohort had 12 adenocarcinoma, 2 squamous cell and 1 small cell patients. Samples averaged roughly 4.2 million productive TCRbeta reads each. Study-level findings and limits: Tumor tissue had significantly higher TCR diversity than normal lung. Top 100 clones took a larger repertoire share in normal lung.

The library came from three nested PCR rounds adapted from ARM-PCR protocols. MiXCR, applied by TCRdb to the multiplex PCR reads, yields one record per CDR3 protein. The data show about 100,000 distinct CDR3 sequences, 50% to 70% seen once. The sequence derives from a man aged 30 to 39 with non-small cell lung cancer. V usage is TRBV11-1 and J usage is TRBJ2-1, with a tentative D call TRBD2 (6 bases). What was sequenced was distant non-tumor lung tissue. This CDR3 reads CASSLGTANERFF. The CDR3 DNA is TGTGCCAGCAGCCTAGGGACTGCCAATGAGCGGTTCTTC.